These 20 T cell receptor beta chains were sequenced from one sample in a study of blood T cell repertoires in COVID-19. Assay: immunoSEQ multiplex PCR; the TCRdb copy retains only in-frame clones and omits some. The table lists 180,000 or so clones, more than 70% of them singletons. The sequencing sample was made of peripheral blood. The receptors derive from a woman between 55 and 75 years old with acute or convalescent COVID-19.

J is TRBJ2-1 and V is TRBV11-2; D perhaps matches TRBD1 (6 bases). Germline V lookup: CDR1 SGHAT, CDR2 FQNNGV. Deletions cut 5 bases from V and 3 bases from J, with 17 bases between. CDR3 size: 16 residues. CDR3 in amino acids: CASSRRRDTIYNEQFF. CDR3 sequence (DNA): TGTGCCAGCAGCCGGAGAAGGGACACTATCTACAATGAGCAGTTCTTC.

This clone was picked up one time. The rearrangement links TRBV10-3 to TRBJ2-5; 14 bases align to TRBD2. CDR3 size: 14 residues. Per germline, CDR1 ENHRY and CDR2 SYGVKD. The junction had 2 bases not matched to a gene; V was cut back by 6 bases and J by 5 bases. For the CDR3, the DNA is TGTGCCATCAGGGGACTAGCGGGAGTTGAGACCCAGTACTTC. It specifies CAIRGLAGVETQYF.

This clone was seen only a few times. The V gene is TRBV28, the J gene TRBJ1-1; D gene uncertain. V was trimmed by 2 bases and J by 10 bases, leaving 8 bases between them. Germline assignment: CDR1 MDHEN and CDR2 SYDVKM. The CDR3 has 11 amino acids. The CDR3 sequence is CASSLEGSAFF. The CDR3 bases are TGTGCCAGCAGTTTAGAGGGTTCAGCTTTCTTT.

This sequence joins TRBV19 and TRBJ1-5, with 8 bases that match TRBD1. The ends lost 7 bases at V and 2 bases at J; junction bases unmatched: 7. The germline V gene encodes CDR1 LNHDA and CDR2 SQIVND (reference sequence). This CDR3 is built from 15 residues. The chain's CDR3 is CASIGAGGRNQPQHF. The CDR3 DNA follows: TGTGCCAGTATTGGGGCAGGGGGCCGCAATCAGCCCCAGCATTTT.

The chain employs TRBV14 and TRBJ2-2; D gene unclear. V was cut by 0 bases and J by 5 bases, with 7 bases left in between. The CDR3 runs 14 residues. Germline V lookup: CDR1 SGHDN, CDR2 FVKESK. CDR3 in DNA: TGTGCCAGCAGCCAAGACTGGGCTACCGGGGAGCTGTTTTTT. This gives the protein CASSQDWATGELFF.

The chain recombines TRBV28 with TRBJ2-5, with 7 nucleotides matching TRBD2. Trimming took 6 bases from V and 8 from J; bases not matched to a gene: 12. The CDR3 length is 14 residues. The germline gives CDR1 MDHEN, CDR2 SYDVKM. The CDR3 sequence is CASRRLAPPGTQYF. The DNA for the CDR3 is TGTGCCAGCAGGCGACTAGCACCCCCGGGCACCCAGTACTTC.

This clone was seen only once. This chain joins TRBV9 and TRBJ1-6, with D possibly being TRBD1 (5 bases). The CDR3 is 15 residues long. The germline V and J ends were trimmed by 3 bases and 6 bases, with 13 bases remaining between them. CDR1 SGDLS and CDR2 YYNGEE come from the germline V gene. The CDR3 DNA follows: TGTGCCAGCAGCGGGAGAAGCGGGACTAATTCACCCCTCCACTTT. Protein: CASSGRSGTNSPLHF.

V usage is TRBV9 and J usage is TRBJ2-1, with 7 bases aligning to TRBD2. The CDR3 extends over 17 amino acids. The V segment lost 0 bases and the J segment 0 bases; nucleotides outside the gene matches: 6. Germline V gives CDR1 SGDLS, CDR2 YYNGEE. CDR3 bases: TGTGCCAGCAGCGTAGATGGGCGGGGGAGCTCCTACAATGAGCAGTTCTTC. As protein: CASSVDGRGSSYNEQFF.

The V and J genes are TRBV7-8 and TRBJ2-7; 8 positions agree with TRBD2. In germline, CDR1 is SGHVS, CDR2 FQNEAQ. The V and J ends lost 5 bases and 3 bases, in that order; junction bases with no gene match: 12. The CDR3 runs 16 residues. CDR3 coding DNA: TGTGCCAGCAGCCGAGGAGGAAGTCTAGCGGGCTACGAGCAGTACTTC. This translates into CASSRGGSLAGYEQYF.

This chain uses TRBV11-2 with TRBJ2-1, with D possibly being TRBD2 (5 bases). The V gene lost 6 bases and the J gene lost 2 bases, with 11 bases spanning the gap. This CDR3 is built from 14 residues. Germline V gene sequence: CDR1 SGHAT, CDR2 FQNNGV. The CDR3 loop reads CASRRSVTYNEQFF. For the CDR3, the DNA is TGTGCCAGCAGACGTAGCGTGACCTACAATGAGCAGTTCTTC.

This chain links TRBV6-5 with TRBJ2-1; 7 nucleotides match TRBD1. Germline V gene sequence: CDR1 MNHEY, CDR2 SVGAGI. This CDR3 has 15 residues. After removal of 6 bases from V and 0 bases from J, the junction contained 5 bases not matched to a gene. The CDR3 DNA sequence: TGTGCCAGCAGCGAGACAGGGCTCTCCTACAATGAGCAGTTCTTC. Its translation is CASSETGLSYNEQFF.

The chain uses TRBV5-8 and TRBJ1-6; 7 bases are a match to TRBD1. The ends lost 4 bases at V and 6 bases at J; junction bases unmatched: 4. Looked up from germline, CDR1 is SGHTS and CDR2 is YDEGEE. This CDR3 contains 14 residues. This chain's CDR3 is CASSPDRSNSPLHF. Written as DNA, the CDR3 is TGTGCCAGCAGCCCGGACAGGTCTAATTCACCCCTCCACTTT.

This chain connects TRBV19 to TRBJ2-1; 14 nucleotides align to TRBD2. The germline V gene has CDR1 LNHDA and CDR2 SQIVND (reference sequence). V gave up 2 bases and J gave up 15 bases; unmatched junction bases: 9. CDR3 length equals 15 residues. In nucleotides, the CDR3 is TGTGCCAGTAGTATAAGGGGACTAGCGGGAGTAGAACGGTTCTTC. Its translation: CASSIRGLAGVERFF.

The rearrangement joins TRBV3-1 (or the pseudogene TRBV3-2) to TRBJ2-7, with 9 bases matching TRBD2. V shed 1 base, J shed 4 bases, and the junction held 5 bases outside the gene matches. The CDR3 contains 15 residues. The V gene's germline CDR1 is LGHDT and CDR2 YNNKEL (reference sequence). As DNA, the CDR3 is TGTGCCAGCAGCCAAGGCTCCAGCGGGAGGTACGAGCAGTACTTC. Protein product: CASSQGSSGRYEQYF.

CDR3 in amino acids: CASSQGGTGNNSPLHF. DNA for the CDR3: TGTGCCAGCAGCCAAGGCGGGACAGGCAATAATTCACCCCTCCACTTT. V usage is TRBV7-9 and J usage is TRBJ1-6; 8 bases are shared with TRBD1. The CDR3 has 16 residues. In germline, CDR1 is SEHNR, CDR2 FQNEAQ (reference sequence). The ends lost 5 bases at V and 5 bases at J; junction bases unmatched: 8.

Comment on this clone: Other DNA sequences from this sample encode an identical CDR3 as well. The chain is built from TRBV20-1 and TRBJ1-5, with D perhaps matching TRBD1 (5 bases). The CDR3 is 13 residues long. V was clipped by 3 bases and J by 5 bases, with 11 bases between them. Germline V gene data show CDR1 as DFQATT and CDR2 as SNEGSKA (reference sequence). This CDR3 is CSASGGTHQPQHF. CDR3 nucleotides: TGCAGTGCTAGTGGCGGGACCCATCAGCCCCAGCATTTT.

The chain carries TRBV2 and TRBJ1-1; weak D call: TRBD1 (5 bases). The germline V gene encodes CDR1 SNHLY and CDR2 FYNNEI. This CDR3 comprises 14 residues. V shed 0 bases and J shed 10 bases, with 15 bases lying between them. The CDR3 loop is CASSEALQGSRAFF. Written as DNA, the CDR3 is TGTGCCAGCAGTGAAGCGCTTCAGGGCAGCCGAGCTTTCTTT.

In its sample, this clone was seen once. The chain joins TRBV29-1 to TRBJ2-1; 7 bases align to TRBD1. The CDR3 has 13 residues. After removal of 7 bases from V and 0 bases from J, the junction contained 3 bases not matched to a gene. Germline V CDR1 and CDR2: SQVTM, ANQGSEA. The CDR3 loop reads CSAAGGSYNEQFF. As DNA, the CDR3 is TGCAGCGCCGCAGGGGGCTCCTACAATGAGCAGTTCTTC.

V is TRBV10-2 and J is TRBJ1-5; D remains unclear. The CDR3 covers 14 residues. With 5 bases removed from V and 1 base from J, the gap between germline ends came to 9 bases. Germline V CDR1 and CDR2: WSHSY, SAAADI. The CDR3 region has the DNA TGCGCCAGCAGTCCGGCGGGGAGCAATCAGCCCCAGCATTTT. This codes for CASSPAGSNQPQHF.

The V and J genes are TRBV27 and TRBJ1-1; D might be TRBD1 (6 bases). V was clipped by 8 bases and J by 4 bases, with 8 bases between them. CDR1 is MNHEY, CDR2 SMNVEV, per germline (reference sequence). The CDR3 extends over 11 amino acids. This CDR3 is CASEGGTEAFF. CDR3 nucleotide sequence: TGTGCCAGCGAAGGGGGCACTGAAGCTTTCTTT.